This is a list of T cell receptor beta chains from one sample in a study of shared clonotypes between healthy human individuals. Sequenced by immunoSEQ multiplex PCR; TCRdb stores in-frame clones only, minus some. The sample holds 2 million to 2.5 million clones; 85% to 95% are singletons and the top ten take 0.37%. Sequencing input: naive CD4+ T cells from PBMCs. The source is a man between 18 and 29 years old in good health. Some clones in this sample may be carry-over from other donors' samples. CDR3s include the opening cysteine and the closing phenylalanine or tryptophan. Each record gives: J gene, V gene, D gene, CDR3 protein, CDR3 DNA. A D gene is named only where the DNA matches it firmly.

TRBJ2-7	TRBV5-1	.	CASSPGGTRYYEQYF	TGCGCCAGCAGCCCAGGCGGGACAAGATACTACGAGCAGTACTTC
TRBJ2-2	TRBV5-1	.	CASSAGRNTGELFF	TGCGCCAGCAGTGCGGGGAGAAACACCGGGGAGCTGTTTTTT
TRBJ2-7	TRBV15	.	CATSRDLVYEQYF	TGTGCCACCAGCAGAGATTTGGTCTACGAGCAGTACTTC
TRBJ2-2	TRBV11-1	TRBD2	CASSLSPWGGSLTGELFF	TGTGCCAGCAGCTTATCCCCTTGGGGGGGGTCCCTCACCGGGGAGCTGTTTTTT
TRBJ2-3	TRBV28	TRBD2	CASSFPLAGPDTQYF	TGTGCCAGCAGTTTTCCCCTAGCGGGACCAGATACGCAGTATTTT
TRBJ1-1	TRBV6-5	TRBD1	CASTNPGGDTEAFF	TGTGCCAGCACCAACCCAGGGGGTGACACTGAAGCTTTCTTT
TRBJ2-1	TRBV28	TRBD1	CASSPYRDSLGVEQFF	TGTGCCAGCAGTCCGTATCGGGACAGCCTGGGGGTCGAGCAGTTCTTC
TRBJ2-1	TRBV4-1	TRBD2	CASSQVTAGGGNEQFF	TGCGCCAGCAGCCAAGTTACAGCGGGAGGCGGGAATGAGCAGTTCTTC
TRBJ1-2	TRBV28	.	CASSFPTGTSYGYTF	TGTGCCAGCAGTTTCCCAACCGGGACCTCCTATGGCTACACCTTC
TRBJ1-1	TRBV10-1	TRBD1	CASSEGGQGFTEAFF	TGCGCCAGCAGTGAGGGGGGACAGGGCTTCACTGAAGCTTTCTTT
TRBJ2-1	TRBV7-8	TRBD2	CASSLSGTTSGRGNEQFF	TGTGCCAGCAGCTTATCTGGCACGACTAGCGGGAGAGGGAATGAGCAGTTCTTC
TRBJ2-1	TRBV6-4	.	CASSVERELGEQFF	TGTGCCAGCAGTGTTGAGAGGGAGTTAGGAGAGCAGTTCTTC
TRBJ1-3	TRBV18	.	CASSPGSGNTIYF	TGTGCCAGCTCACCCGGCTCTGGAAACACCATATATTTT
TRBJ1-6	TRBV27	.	CASSFRGTVNSPLHF	TGTGCCAGCAGTTTCCGAGGGACGGTTAATTCACCCCTCCACTTT
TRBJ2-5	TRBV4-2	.	CASSQDGWVQETQYF	TGTGCCAGCAGCCAAGATGGGTGGGTTCAAGAGACCCAGTACTTC
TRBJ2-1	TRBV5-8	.	CASSRGLSEQFF	TGTGCCAGCAGCAGGGGCCTCAGCGAGCAGTTCTTC
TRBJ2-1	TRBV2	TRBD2	CASTREGYNEQFF	TGTGCCAGCACGAGGGAGGGGTACAATGAGCAGTTCTTC
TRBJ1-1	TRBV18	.	CASSALGTEAFF	TGTGCCAGCTCAGCGTTGGGCACTGAAGCTTTCTTT
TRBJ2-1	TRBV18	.	CASSGTIQEHNEQFF	TGTGCCAGCTCAGGGACCATCCAGGAGCACAATGAGCAGTTCTTC
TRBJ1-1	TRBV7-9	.	CASSFQTDTEAFF	TGTGCCAGCAGCTTCCAGACCGACACTGAAGCTTTCTTT